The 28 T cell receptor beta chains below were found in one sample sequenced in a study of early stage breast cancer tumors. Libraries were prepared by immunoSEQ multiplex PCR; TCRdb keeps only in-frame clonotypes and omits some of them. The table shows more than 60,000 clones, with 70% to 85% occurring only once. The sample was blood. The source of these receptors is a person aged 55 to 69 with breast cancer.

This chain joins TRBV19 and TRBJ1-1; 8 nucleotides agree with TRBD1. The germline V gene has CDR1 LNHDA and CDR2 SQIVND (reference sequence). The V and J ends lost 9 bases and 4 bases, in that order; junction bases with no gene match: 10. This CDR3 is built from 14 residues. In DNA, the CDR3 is TGTGCCAGCGCGGCAGGGGGCGGAGGCACTGAAGCTTTCTTT. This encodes CASAAGGGGTEAFF.

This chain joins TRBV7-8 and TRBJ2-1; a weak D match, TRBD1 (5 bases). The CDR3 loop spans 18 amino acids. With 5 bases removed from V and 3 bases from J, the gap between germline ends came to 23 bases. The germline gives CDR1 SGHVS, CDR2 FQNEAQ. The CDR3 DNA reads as TGTGCCAGCAGCCCTGGACACGGTAACATCCTGAACTACAATGAGCAGTTCTTC. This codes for CASSPGHGNILNYNEQFF. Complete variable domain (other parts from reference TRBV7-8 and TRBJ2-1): GAGVSQSPRYKVAKRGQDVALRCDPISGHVSLFWYQQALGQGPEFLTYFQNEAQLDKSGLPSDRFFAERPEGSVSTLKIQRTQQEDSAVYLCASSPGHGNILNYNEQFFGPGTRLTVL.

The CDR3 DNA reads TGTGCCAGCAGTGAACGAGGGGGGGCTAGTGGCTACACCTTC. Translated, it gives CASSERGGASGYTF. The V and J genes are TRBV6-1 and TRBJ1-2, with TRBD1 as a possible D gene (6 bases). Per the germline V gene, CDR1 is MNHNS and CDR2 is SASEGT. The CDR3 loop spans 14 amino acids. The V end was cut by 2 bases, the J end by 7 bases, with 14 bases between.

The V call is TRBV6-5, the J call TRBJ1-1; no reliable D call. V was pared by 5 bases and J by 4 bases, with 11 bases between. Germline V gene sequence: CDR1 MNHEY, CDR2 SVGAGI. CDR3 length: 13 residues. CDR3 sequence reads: CASSLGAGTEAFF. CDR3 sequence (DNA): TGTGCCAGCAGTCTTGGTGCGGGCACTGAAGCTTTCTTT.

CDR3 protein: CASSHASGSDEQYF. The CDR3 nucleotides read TGTGCCAGCAGCCACGCTAGCGGGAGTGACGAGCAGTACTTC. The V gene is TRBV28, the J gene TRBJ2-7; 10 bases are a match to TRBD2. Germline V CDR1 and CDR2: MDHEN, SYDVKM. V lost 6 bases to trimming and J lost 5 bases; unmatched junction nucleotides: 7. CDR3 length: 14 residues.

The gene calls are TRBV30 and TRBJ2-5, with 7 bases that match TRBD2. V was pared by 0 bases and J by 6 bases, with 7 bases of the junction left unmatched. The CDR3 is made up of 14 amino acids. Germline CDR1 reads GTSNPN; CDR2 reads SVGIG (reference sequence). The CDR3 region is CAWSVSGGAKTQYF. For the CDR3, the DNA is TGTGCCTGGAGTGTATCGGGGGGTGCAAAGACCCAGTACTTC.

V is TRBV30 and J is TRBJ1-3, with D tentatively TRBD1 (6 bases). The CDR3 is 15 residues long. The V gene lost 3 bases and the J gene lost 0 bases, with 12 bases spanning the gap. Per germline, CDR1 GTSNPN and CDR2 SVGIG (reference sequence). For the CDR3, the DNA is TGTGCCTGGAGCAGGGGTCACAACTCTGGAAACACCATATATTTT. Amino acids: CAWSRGHNSGNTIYF.

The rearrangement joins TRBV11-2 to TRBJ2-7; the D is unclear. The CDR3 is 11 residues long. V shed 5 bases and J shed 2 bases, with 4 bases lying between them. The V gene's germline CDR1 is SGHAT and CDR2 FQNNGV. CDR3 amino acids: CASSPAYEQYF. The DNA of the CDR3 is TGTGCCAGCAGCCCCGCCTACGAGCAGTACTTC. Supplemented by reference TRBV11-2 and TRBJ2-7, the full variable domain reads EAGVAQSPRYKIIEKRQSVAFWCNPISGHATLYWYQQILGQGPKLLIQFQNNGVVDDSQLPKDRFSAERLKGVDSTLKIQPAKLEDSAVYLCASSPAYEQYFGPGTRLTVT.

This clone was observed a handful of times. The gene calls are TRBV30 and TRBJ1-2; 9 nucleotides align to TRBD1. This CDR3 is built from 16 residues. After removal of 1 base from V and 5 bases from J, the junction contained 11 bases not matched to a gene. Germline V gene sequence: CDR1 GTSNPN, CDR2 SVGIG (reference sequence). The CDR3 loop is CAWSGASTGGRYGYTF. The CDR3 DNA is TGTGCCTGGAGTGGAGCCTCGACAGGGGGACGTTATGGCTACACCTTC.

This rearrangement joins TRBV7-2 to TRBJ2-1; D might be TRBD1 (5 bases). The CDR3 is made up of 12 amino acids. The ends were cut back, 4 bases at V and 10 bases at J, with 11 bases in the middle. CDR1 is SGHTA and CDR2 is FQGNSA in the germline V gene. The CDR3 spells CASSSVWGEQFF. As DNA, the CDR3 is TGTGCCAGCAGCTCCGTCTGGGGCGAGCAGTTCTTC.

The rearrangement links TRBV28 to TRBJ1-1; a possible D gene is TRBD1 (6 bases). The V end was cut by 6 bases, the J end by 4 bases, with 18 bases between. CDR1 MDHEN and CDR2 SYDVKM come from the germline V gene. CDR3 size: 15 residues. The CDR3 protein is CASRHAGAGSTEAFF. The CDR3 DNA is TGTGCCAGCAGGCACGCAGGGGCGGGGAGCACTGAAGCTTTCTTT.

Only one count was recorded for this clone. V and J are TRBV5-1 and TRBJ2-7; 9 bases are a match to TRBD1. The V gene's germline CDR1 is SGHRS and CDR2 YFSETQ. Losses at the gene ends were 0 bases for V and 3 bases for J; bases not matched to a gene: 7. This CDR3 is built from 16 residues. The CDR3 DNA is TGCGCCAGCAGCTTGGAAACCGGGACAGGGAGCTACGAGCAGTACTTC. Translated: CASSLETGTGSYEQYF.

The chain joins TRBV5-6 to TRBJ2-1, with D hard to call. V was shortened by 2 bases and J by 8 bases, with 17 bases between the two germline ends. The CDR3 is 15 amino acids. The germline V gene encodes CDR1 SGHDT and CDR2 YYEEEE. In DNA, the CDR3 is TGTGCCAGCAGCTTCCTGCGCGGTGTAATCCATGAGCAGTTCTTC. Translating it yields CASSFLRGVIHEQFF.

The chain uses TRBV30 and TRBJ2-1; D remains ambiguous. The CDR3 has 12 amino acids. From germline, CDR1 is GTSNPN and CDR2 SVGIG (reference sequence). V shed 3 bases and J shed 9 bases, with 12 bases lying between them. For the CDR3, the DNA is TGTGCCTGGAGCGTGTGGGGTCTTGAGCAGTTCTTC. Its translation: CAWSVWGLEQFF. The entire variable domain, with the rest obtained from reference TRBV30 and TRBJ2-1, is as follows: SQTIHQWPATLVQPVGSPLSLECTVEGTSNPNLYWYRQAAGRGLQLLFYSVGIGQISSEVPQNLSASRPQDRQFILSSKKLLLSDSGFYLCAWSVWGLEQFFGPGTRLTVL.

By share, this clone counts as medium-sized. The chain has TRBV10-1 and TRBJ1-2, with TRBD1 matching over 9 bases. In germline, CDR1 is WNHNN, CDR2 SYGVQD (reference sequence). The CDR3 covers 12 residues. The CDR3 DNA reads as TGCCCCGAAACAGGGGGCGGCTATGGCTACACCTTC. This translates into CPETGGGYGYTF.

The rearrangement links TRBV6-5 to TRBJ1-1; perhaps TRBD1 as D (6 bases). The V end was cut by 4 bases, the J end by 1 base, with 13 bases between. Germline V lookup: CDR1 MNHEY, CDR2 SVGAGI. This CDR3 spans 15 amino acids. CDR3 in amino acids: CASSSPETGNTEAFF. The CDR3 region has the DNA TGTGCCAGCAGTTCCCCCGAGACAGGGAACACTGAAGCTTTCTTT.

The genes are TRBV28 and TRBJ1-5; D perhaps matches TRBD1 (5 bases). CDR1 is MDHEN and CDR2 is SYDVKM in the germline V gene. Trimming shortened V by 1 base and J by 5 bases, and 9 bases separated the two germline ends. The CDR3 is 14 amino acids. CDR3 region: CASSLSRVDQPQHF. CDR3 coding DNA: TGTGCCAGCAGTTTATCCAGGGTAGATCAGCCCCAGCATTTT. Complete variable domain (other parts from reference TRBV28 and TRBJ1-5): DVKVTQSSRYLVKRTGEKVFLECVQDMDHENMFWYRQDPGLGLRLIYFSYDVKMKEKGDIPEGYSVSREKKERFSLILESASTNQTSMYLCASSLSRVDQPQHFGDGTRLSIL.

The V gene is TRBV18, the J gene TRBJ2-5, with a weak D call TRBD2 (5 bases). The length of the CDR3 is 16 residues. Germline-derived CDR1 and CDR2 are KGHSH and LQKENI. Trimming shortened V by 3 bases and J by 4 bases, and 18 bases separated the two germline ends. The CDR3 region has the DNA TGTGCCAGCTCACCCCTACCAGGAGGCCCGGGAGAGACCCAGTACTTC. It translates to CASSPLPGGPGETQYF.

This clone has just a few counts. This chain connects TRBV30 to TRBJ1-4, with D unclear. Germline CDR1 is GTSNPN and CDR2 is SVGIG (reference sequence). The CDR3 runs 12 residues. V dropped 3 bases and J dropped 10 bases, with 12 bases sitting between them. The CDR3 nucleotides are TGTGCCTGGAGAGACGGGGTGAGAAAACTGTTTTTT. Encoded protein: CAWRDGVRKLFF.

The CDR3 loop reads CASSHRRGSQETQYF. For the CDR3, the DNA is TGTGCCAGCAGTCACCGCAGAGGAAGTCAAGAGACCCAGTACTTC. The chain links TRBV2 to TRBJ2-5; no firm D call. CDR1 is SNHLY, CDR2 FYNNEI, per germline. Trimming shortened V by 5 bases and J by 2 bases, and 15 bases separated the two germline ends. The CDR3 covers 15 residues. Full variable domain (outside the CDR3, taken from reference TRBV2 and TRBJ2-5): EPEVTQTPSHQVTQMGQEVILRCVPISNHLYFYWYRQILGQKVEFLVSFYNNEISEKSEIFDDQFSVERPDGSNFTLKIRSTKLEDSAMYFCASSHRRGSQETQYFGPGTRLLVL.

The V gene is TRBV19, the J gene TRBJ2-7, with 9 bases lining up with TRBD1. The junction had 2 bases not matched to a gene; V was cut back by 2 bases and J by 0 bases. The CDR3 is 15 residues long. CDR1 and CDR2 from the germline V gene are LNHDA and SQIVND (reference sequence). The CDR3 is CASSIYRGHSYEQYF. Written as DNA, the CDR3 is TGTGCCAGTAGTATATACAGGGGGCACTCCTACGAGCAGTACTTC. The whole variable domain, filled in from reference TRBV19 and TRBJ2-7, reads DGGITQSPKYLFRKEGQNVTLSCEQNLNHDAMYWYRQDPGQGLRLIYYSQIVNDFQKGDIAEGYSVSREKKESFPLTVTSAQKNPTAFYLCASSIYRGHSYEQYFGPGTRLTVT.

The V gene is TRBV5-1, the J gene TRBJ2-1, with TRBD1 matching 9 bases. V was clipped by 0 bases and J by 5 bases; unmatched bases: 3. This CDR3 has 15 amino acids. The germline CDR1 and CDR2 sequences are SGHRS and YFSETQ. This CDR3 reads CASSLVGTGNNEQFF. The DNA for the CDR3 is TGCGCCAGCAGCTTGGTAGGGACAGGGAACAATGAGCAGTTCTTC.

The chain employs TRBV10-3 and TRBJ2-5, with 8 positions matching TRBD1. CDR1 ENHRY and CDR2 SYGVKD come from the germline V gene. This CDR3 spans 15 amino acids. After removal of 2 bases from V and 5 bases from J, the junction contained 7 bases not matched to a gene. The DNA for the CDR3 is TGTGCCATCAGTGAGACACGACAGGGGTCGGAGACCCAGTACTTC. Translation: CAISETRQGSETQYF.

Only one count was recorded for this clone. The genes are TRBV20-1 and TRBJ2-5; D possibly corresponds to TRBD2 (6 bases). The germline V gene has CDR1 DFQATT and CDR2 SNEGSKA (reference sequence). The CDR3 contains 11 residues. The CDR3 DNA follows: TGCAGGGCGGGGTACCAAGAGACCCAGTACTTC. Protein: CRAGYQETQYF.

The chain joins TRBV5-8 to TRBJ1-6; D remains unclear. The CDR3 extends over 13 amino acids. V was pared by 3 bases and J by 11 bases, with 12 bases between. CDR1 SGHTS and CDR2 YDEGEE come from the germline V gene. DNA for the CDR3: TGTGCCAGCAGCTATAGGGCCCCTACACCCCTCCACTTT. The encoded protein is CASSYRAPTPLHF.

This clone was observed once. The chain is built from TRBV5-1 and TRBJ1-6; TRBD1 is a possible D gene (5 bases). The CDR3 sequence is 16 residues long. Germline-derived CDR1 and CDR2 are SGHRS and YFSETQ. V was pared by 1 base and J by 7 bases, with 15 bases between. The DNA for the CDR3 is TGCGCCAGCAGCTTGTCGGTGGGGGGTCGGAATTCACCCCTCCACTTT. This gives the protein CASSLSVGGRNSPLHF.

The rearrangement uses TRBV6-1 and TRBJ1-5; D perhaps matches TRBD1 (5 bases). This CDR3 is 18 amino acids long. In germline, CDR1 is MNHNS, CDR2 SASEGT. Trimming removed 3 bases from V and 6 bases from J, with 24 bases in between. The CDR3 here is CASSEYGGVGDLFQPQHF. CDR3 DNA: TGTGCCAGCAGTGAGTACGGGGGAGTGGGGGATTTATTTCAGCCCCAGCATTTT.

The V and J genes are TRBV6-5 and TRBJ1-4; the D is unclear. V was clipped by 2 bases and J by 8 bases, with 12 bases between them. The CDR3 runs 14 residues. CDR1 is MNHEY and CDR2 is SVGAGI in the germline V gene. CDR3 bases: TGTGCCAGCAGTTACAGGGCGGGTAGAGAAAAACTGTTTTTT. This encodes CASSYRAGREKLFF.